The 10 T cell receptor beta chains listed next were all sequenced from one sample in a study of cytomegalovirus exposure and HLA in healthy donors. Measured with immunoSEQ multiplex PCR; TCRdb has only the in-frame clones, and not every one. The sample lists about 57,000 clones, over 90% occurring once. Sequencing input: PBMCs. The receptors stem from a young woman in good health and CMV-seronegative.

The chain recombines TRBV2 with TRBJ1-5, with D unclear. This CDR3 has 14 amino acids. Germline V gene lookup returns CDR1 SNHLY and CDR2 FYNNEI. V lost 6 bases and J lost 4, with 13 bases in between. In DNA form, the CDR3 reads TGTGCCAGCAGGGGTGGGAGCTCTAATCAGCCCCAGCATTTT. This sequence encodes CASRGGSSNQPQHF.

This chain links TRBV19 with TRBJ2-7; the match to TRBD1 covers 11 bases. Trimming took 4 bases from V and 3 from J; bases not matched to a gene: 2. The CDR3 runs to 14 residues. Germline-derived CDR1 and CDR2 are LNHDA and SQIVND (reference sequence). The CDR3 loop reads CASSRTGGLYEQYV. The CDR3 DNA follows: TGTGCCAGTAGTAGGACAGGGGGCCTCTACGAGCAGTACGTC.

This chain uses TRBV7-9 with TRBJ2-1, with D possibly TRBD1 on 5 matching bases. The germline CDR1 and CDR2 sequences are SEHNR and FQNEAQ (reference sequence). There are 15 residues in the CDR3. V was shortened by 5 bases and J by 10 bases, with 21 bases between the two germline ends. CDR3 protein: CASSEGARVVHEQFF. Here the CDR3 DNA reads TGTGCCAGCAGCGAAGGGGCTCGGGTGGTCCACGAGCAGTTCTTC. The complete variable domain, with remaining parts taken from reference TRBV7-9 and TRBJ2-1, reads DTGVSQNPRHKITKRGQNVTFRCDPISEHNRLYWYRQTLGQGPEFLTYFQNEAQLEKSRLLSDRFSAERPKGSFSTLEIQRTEQGDSAMYLCASSEGARVVHEQFFGPGTRLTVL.

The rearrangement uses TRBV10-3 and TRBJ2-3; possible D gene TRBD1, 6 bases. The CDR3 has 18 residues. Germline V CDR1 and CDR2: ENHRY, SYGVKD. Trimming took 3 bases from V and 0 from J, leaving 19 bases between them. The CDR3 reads CAISDFGRGAPSTDTQYF. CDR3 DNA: TGTGCCATCAGTGACTTTGGCAGGGGAGCTCCTAGCACAGATACGCAGTATTTT.

The CDR3: CASSTYKEVHTEAFF. CDR3 in DNA: TGTGCCAGTAGTACCTACAAAGAGGTTCACACTGAAGCTTTCTTT. The rearrangement uses TRBV19 and TRBJ1-1; D not certain. Between the trimmed V and J ends, which lost 4 bases and 3 bases, there was a span of 15 bases. This CDR3 is built from 15 residues. Germline lookup yields CDR1 LNHDA and CDR2 SQIVND (reference sequence).

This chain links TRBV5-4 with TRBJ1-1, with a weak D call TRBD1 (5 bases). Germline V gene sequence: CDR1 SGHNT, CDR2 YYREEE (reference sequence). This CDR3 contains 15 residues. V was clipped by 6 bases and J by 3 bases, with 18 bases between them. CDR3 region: CASKGSGGAHTEAFF. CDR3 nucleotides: TGTGCCAGCAAGGGTTCCGGGGGAGCGCACACTGAAGCTTTCTTT. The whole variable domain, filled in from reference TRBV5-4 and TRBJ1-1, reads ETGVTQSPTHLIKTRGQQVTLRCSSQSGHNTVSWYQQALGQGPQFIFQYYREEENGRGNFPPRFSGLQFPNYSSELNVNALELDDSALYLCASKGSGGAHTEAFFGQGTRLTVV.

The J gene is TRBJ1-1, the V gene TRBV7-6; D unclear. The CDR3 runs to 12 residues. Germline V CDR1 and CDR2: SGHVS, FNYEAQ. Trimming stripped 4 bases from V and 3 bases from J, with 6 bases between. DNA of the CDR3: TGTGCCAGCAGCTCCCGGGACACTGAAGCTTTCTTT. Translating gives CASSSRDTEAFF.

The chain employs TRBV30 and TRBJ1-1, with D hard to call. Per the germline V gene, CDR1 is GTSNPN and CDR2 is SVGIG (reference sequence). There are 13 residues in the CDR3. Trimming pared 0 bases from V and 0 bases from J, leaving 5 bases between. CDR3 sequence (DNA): TGTGCCTGGAGTGTAACAGTGAACACTGAAGCTTTCTTT. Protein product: CAWSVTVNTEAFF.

Here the CDR3 DNA reads TGTGCCAGCAGTTACTCGCAGGGAGGGTCCGGGGAGCTGTTTTTT. Translated, it gives CASSYSQGGSGELFF. The genes are TRBV6-6 and TRBJ2-2, with 7 bases identical to TRBD2. The V and J ends lost 0 bases and 6 bases, in that order; junction bases with no gene match: 4. This CDR3 is built from 15 residues. CDR1 is MNHNY and CDR2 is SVGAGI in the germline V gene (reference sequence).

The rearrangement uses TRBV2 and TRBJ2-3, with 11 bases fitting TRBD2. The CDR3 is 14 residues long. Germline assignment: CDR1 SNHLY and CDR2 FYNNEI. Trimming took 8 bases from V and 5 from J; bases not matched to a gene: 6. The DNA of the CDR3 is TGTGCCAGCCGCAAGACTAGCGGGGAAGATACGCAGTATTTT. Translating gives CASRKTSGEDTQYF.